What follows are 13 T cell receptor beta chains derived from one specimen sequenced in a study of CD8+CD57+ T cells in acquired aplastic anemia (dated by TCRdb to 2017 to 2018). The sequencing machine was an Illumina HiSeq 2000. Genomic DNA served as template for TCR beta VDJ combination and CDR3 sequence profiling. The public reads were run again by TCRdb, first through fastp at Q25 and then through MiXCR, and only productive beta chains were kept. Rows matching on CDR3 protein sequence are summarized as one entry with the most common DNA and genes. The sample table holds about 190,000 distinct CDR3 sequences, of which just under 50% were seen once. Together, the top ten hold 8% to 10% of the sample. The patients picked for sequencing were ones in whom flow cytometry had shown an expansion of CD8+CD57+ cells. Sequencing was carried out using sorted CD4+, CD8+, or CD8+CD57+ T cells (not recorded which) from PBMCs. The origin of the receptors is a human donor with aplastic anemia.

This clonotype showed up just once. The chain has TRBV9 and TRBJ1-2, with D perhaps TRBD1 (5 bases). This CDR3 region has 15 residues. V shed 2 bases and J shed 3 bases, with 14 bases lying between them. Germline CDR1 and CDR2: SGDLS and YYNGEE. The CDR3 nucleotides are TGTGCCAGCAGCGTCTTACAGGCGGGACACTATGGCTACACCTTC. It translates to CASSVLQAGHYGYTF.

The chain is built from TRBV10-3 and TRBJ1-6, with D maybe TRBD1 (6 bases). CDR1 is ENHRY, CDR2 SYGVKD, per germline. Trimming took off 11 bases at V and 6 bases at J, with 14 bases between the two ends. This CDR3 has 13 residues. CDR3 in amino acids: CAGRQDRNSPLHF. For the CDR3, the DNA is TGTGCCGGGCGACAGGACCGTAATTCACCCCTCCACTTT.

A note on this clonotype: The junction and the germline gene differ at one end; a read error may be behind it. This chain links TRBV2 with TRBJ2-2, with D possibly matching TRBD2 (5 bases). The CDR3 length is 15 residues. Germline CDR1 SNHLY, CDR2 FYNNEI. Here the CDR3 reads CASSPDLVNTGELSF. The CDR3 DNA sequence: TGTGCCAGCAGTCCGGACTTAGTGAACACCGGGGAGCTGTCTTTT.

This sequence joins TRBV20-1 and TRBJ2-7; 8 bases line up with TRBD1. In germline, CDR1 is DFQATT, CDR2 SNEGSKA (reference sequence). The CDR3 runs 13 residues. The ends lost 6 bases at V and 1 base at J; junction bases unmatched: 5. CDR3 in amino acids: CSATRTGSYEQYF. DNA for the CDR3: TGCAGTGCGACAAGGACAGGGTCCTACGAGCAGTACTTC.

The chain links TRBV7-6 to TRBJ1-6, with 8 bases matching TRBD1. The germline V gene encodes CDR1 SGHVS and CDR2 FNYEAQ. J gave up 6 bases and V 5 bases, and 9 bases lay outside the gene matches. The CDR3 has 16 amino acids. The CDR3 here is CASSPGTGDSNSPLHF. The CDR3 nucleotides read TGTGCCAGCAGCCCAGGGACAGGCGACTCTAATTCACCCCTCCACTTT.

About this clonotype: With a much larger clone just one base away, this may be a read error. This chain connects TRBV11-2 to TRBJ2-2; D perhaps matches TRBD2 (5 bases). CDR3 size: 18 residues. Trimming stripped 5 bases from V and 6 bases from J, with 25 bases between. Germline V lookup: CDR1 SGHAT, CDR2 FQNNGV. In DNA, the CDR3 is TGTGCCAGCAGCCTCCGGCCGCCCGGGATCGACAAGGCCGGGGAGCTGTTTTTT. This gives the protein CASSLRPPGIDKAGELFF.

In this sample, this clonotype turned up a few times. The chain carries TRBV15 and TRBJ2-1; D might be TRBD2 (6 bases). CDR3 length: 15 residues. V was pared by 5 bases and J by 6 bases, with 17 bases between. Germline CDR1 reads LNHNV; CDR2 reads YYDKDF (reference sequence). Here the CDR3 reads CATSGGPGTFNEQFF. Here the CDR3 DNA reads TGTGCCACCAGCGGAGGACCCGGGACTTTCAATGAGCAGTTCTTC.

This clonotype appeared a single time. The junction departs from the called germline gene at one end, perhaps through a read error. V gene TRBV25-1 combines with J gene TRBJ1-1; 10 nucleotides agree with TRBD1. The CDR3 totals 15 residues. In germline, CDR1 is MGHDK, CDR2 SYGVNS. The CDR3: CATSDRTGGNTEAFF. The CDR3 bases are TGTGCCACCAGTGATCGGACAGGGGGAAACACTGAAGCTTTCTTT.

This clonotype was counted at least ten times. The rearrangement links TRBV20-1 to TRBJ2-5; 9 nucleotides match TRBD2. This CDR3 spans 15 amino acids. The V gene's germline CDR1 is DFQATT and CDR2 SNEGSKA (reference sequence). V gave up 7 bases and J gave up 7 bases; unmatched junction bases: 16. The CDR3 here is CSVHALAGTLWTQYF. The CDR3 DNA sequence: TGCAGTGTCCACGCACTAGCGGGCACCCTCTGGACCCAGTACTTC.

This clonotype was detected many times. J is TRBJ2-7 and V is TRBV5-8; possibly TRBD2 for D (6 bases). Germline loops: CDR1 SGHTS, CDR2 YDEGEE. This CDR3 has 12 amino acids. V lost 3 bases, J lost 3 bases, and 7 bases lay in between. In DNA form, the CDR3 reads TGTGCCAGCAGCTGGAGGGGCTACGAGCAGTACTTC. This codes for CASSWRGYEQYF.

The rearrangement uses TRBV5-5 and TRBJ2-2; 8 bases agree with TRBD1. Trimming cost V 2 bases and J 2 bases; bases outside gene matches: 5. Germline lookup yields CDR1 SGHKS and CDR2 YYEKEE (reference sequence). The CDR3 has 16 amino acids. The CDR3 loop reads CASSFAGGGNTGELFF. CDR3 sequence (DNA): TGTGCCAGCAGCTTTGCAGGGGGCGGCAACACCGGGGAGCTGTTTTTT.

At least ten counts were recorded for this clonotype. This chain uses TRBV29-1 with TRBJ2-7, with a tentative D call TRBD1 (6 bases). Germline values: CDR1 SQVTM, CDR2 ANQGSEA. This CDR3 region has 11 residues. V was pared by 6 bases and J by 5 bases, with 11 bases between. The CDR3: CSVGQRNEQYF. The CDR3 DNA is TGCAGCGTAGGACAGCGTAACGAGCAGTACTTC.

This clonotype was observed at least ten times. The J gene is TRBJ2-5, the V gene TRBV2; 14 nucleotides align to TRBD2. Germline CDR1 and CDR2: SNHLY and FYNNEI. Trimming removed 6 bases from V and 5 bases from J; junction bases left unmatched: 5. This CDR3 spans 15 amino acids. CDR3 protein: CASRGLAGDGETQYF. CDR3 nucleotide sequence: TGTGCCAGCAGGGGACTAGCGGGAGACGGGGAGACCCAGTACTTC.